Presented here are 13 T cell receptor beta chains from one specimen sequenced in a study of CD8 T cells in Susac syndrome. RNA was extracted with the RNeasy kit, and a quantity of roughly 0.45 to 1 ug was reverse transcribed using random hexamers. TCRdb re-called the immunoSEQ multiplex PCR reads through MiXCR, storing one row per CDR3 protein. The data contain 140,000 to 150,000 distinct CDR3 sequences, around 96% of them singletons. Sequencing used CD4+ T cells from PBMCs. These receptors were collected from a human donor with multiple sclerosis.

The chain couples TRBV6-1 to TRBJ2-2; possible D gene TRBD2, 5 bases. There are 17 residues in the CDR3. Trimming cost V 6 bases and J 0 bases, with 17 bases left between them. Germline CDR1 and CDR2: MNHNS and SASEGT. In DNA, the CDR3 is TGTGCCAGCAGGCTGGGGATGAGGGCTTCGAACACCGGGGAGCTGTTTTTT. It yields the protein CASRLGMRASNTGELFF.

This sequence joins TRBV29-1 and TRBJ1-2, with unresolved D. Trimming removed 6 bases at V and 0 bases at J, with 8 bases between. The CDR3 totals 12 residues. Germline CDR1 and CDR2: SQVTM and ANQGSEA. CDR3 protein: CSVHRSNYGYTF. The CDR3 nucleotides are TGCAGCGTGCACCGGTCTAACTATGGCTACACCTTC. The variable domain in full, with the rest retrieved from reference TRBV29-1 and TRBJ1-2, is SAVISQKPSRDICQRGTSLTIQCQVDSQVTMMFWYRQQPGQSLTLIATANQGSEATYESGFVIDKFPISRPNLTFSTLTVSNMSPEDSSIYLCSVHRSNYGYTFGSGTRLTVV.

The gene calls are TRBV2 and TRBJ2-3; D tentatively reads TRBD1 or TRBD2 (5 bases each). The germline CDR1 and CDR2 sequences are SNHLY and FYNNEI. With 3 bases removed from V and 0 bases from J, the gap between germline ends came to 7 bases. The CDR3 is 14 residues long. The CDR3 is CASSERGSTDTQYF. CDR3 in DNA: TGTGCCAGCAGTGAGAGGGGTAGCACAGATACGCAGTATTTT.

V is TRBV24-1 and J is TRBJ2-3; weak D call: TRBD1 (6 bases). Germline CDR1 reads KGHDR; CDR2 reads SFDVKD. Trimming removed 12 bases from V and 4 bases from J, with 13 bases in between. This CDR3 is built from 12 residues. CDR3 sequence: CACRGSADTQYF. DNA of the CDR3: TGTGCCTGCAGGGGCAGCGCAGATACGCAGTATTTT.

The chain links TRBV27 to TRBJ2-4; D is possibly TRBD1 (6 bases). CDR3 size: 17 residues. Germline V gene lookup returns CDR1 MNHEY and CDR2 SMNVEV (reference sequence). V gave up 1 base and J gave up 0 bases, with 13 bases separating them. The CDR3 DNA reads TGTGCCAGCAGTTTATTACAGGGAGAAGGAGCCAAAAACATTCAGTACTTC. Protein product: CASSLLQGEGAKNIQYF.

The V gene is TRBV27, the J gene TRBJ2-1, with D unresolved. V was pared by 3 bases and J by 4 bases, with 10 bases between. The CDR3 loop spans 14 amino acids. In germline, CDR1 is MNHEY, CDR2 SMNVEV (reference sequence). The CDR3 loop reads CASSFTGAYNEQFF. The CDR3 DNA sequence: TGTGCCAGCAGTTTCACCGGAGCATACAATGAGCAGTTCTTC.

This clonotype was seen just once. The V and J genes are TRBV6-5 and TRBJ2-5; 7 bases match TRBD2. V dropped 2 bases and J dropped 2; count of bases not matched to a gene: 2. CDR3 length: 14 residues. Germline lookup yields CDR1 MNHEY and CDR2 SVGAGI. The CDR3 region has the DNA TGTGCCAGCAGTTACCCTAGCGGACAAGAGACCCAGTACTTC. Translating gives CASSYPSGQETQYF.

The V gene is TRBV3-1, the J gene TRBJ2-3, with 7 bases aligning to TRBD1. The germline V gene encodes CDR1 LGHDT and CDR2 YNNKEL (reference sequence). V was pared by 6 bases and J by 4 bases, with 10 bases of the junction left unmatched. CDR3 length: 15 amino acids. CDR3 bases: TGTGCCAGCAGTCTAGACAGGGCTAAGGCAGATACGCAGTATTTT. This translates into CASSLDRAKADTQYF.

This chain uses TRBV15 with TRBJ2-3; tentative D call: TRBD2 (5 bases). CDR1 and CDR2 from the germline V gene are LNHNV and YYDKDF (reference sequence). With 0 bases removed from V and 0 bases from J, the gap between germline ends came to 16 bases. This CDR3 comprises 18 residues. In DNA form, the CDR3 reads TGTGCCACCAGCAGAGATTACGGCAGCGGAGTAAGCACAGATACGCAGTATTTT. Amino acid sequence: CATSRDYGSGVSTDTQYF.

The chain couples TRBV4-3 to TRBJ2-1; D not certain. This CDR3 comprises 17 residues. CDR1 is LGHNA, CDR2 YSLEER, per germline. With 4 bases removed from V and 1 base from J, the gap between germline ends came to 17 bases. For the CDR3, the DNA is TGCGCCAGCAGCCGCGTCCTCCAAGCTGGGTCCTACAATGAGCAGTTCTTC. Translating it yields CASSRVLQAGSYNEQFF.

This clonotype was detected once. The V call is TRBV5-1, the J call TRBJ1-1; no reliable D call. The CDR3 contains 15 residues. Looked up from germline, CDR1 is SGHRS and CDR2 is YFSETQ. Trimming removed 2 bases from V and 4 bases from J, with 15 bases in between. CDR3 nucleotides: TGCGCCAGCAGCTTAGAAGGGAGCTTGGGCACTGAAGCTTTCTTT. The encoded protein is CASSLEGSLGTEAFF.

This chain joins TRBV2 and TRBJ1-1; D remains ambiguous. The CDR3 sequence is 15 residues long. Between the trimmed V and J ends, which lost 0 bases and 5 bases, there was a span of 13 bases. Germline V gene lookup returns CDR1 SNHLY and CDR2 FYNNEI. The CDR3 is CASSEAPGGGTEAFF. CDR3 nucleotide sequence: TGTGCCAGCAGTGAAGCTCCGGGCGGTGGAACTGAAGCTTTCTTT.

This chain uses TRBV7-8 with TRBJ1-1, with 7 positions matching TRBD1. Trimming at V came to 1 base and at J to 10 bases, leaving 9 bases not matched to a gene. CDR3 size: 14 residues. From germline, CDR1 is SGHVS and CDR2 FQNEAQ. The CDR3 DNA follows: TGTGCCAGCAGCTTAGGAAATAGGGACAGAGGAGCTTTCTTT. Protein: CASSLGNRDRGAFF.